Reported below is one T cell receptor beta chain. Its antigen remains unidentified. These data originate in a study of cytotoxic CD8 clonotypes in ibrutinib-treated CLL. Findings of the study overall: Collection times varied between progressing and sustained-remission patients. Starting clonality was above that of age-matched healthy donors and tracked circulating CD8+ T-cell counts.

Profiling relied on immunoSEQ multiplex PCR, and the TCRdb table lists in-frame clones only, not all of them. The sample has 120,000 to 150,000 clones, around 90% seen once; the top ten hold roughly a tenth. The source is a human donor with chronic lymphocytic leukemia. Sequences were derived from PBMCs, sampled after 12 months of ibrutinib treatment.

The CDR3 region has the DNA TGTGCCAGCTCAAGCGGGGACGGGTTAGGCTACGAGCAGTACTTC. Translation: CASSSGDGLGYEQYF. The chain couples TRBV28 to TRBJ2-7; 7 bases match TRBD2. V lost 8 bases and J lost 3; bases outside the gene matches: 13. The length of the CDR3 is 15 residues. The germline gives CDR1 MDHEN, CDR2 SYDVKM.